The 13 T cell receptor beta chains below were found in one sample sequenced in a study of control samples from healthy donors and cancer patients. Method: immunoSEQ multiplex PCR; TCRdb's copy keeps in-frame clones and lacks some. Of some 150,000 clones listed, roughly 94% are singletons. The sample taken for sequencing was blood. These TCRs come from a man aged 40-49 years in good health.

J is TRBJ1-2 and V is TRBV10-3, with D tentatively TRBD1 (5 bases). The CDR3 is made up of 15 amino acids. The V gene's germline CDR1 is ENHRY and CDR2 SYGVKD. V was trimmed by 10 bases and J by 0 bases, leaving 18 bases between them. This CDR3 reads CASLQGGGPNYGYTF. The DNA of the CDR3 is TGTGCCAGCCTCCAGGGTGGGGGACCTAACTATGGCTACACCTTC.

The CDR3 region has the DNA TGTGCCAGCAGCCCGGGACAGAATCAGCCCCAGCATTTT. This sequence encodes CASSPGQNQPQHF. The chain joins TRBV9 to TRBJ1-5; TRBD1 aligns across 7 bases. Losses at the gene ends were 4 bases for V and 4 bases for J; bases not matched to a gene: 2. The CDR3 runs 13 residues. Germline CDR1 is SGDLS and CDR2 is YYNGEE.

This chain links TRBV11-1 with TRBJ1-6; D might be TRBD1 (6 bases). CDR1 is SGHAT, CDR2 FQDESV, per germline (reference sequence). Trimming stripped 4 bases from V and 8 bases from J, with 12 bases between. This CDR3 is 14 amino acids long. The CDR3 is CASSSKGGDSPLHF. CDR3 DNA: TGTGCCAGCAGCTCAAAGGGGGGGGATTCACCCCTCCACTTT.

CDR3 sequence reads: CTSSHPRGGTNQPQHF. Here the CDR3 DNA reads TGCACCAGCAGCCACCCCAGGGGCGGGACGAATCAGCCCCAGCATTTT. The chain couples TRBV1 to TRBJ1-5. TRBV1 is a listed pseudogene. The CDR3 covers 16 residues.

The chain recombines TRBV24-1 with TRBJ2-4; D tentatively reads TRBD1 or TRBD2 (5 bases each). Trimming stripped 7 bases from V and 0 bases from J, with 18 bases between. Germline V gene lookup returns CDR1 KGHDR and CDR2 SFDVKD. CDR3 length: 17 amino acids. The DNA of the CDR3 is TGTGCCACCAGCGAAAAATCCGGGACGGGAGCCAAAAACATTCAGTACTTC. Its protein product is CATSEKSGTGAKNIQYF.

This sequence joins TRBV7-8 and TRBJ2-5, with a weak D call TRBD2 (7 bases). The CDR3 extends over 14 amino acids. The germline V gene has CDR1 SGHVS and CDR2 FQNEAQ. V shed 4 bases and J shed 4 bases, with 13 bases lying between them. The DNA of the CDR3 is TGTGCCAGCAGCTACCGGGGAGGGGGAGAGACCCAGTACTTC. As protein: CASSYRGGGETQYF.

The V call is TRBV6-5, the J call TRBJ2-7; D is unresolved. Trimming shortened V by 7 bases and J by 0 bases, and 13 bases separated the two germline ends. CDR1 is MNHEY and CDR2 is SVGAGI in the germline V gene. This CDR3 comprises 14 residues. In DNA, the CDR3 is TGTGCCAGCAATCCGGTCTCCCGCTCCTACGAGCAGTACTTC. It codes for CASNPVSRSYEQYF.

V usage is TRBV3-1 (or the pseudogene TRBV3-2) and J usage is TRBJ2-1; TRBD1 agrees at 11 bases. The V segment lost 2 bases and the J segment 12 bases; nucleotides outside the gene matches: 12. CDR1 is LGHDT and CDR2 is YNNKEL in the germline V gene (reference sequence). The CDR3 contains 16 residues. CDR3: CASSQIPGQGVIRQFF. CDR3 bases: TGTGCCAGCAGCCAAATCCCGGGACAGGGGGTAATAAGGCAGTTCTTC.

The rearrangement uses TRBV18 and TRBJ2-7, with 10 bases aligning to TRBD2. The germline CDR1 and CDR2 sequences are KGHSH and LQKENI. V dropped 2 bases and J dropped 5; count of bases not matched to a gene: 0. The CDR3 is 13 residues long. CDR3 sequence: CASSPTSGDEQYF. The DNA for the CDR3 is TGTGCCAGCTCACCAACTAGCGGGGACGAGCAGTACTTC. The full variable domain, in which reference TRBV18 and TRBJ2-7 provide the parts outside the CDR3, is NAGVMQNPRHLVRRRGQEARLRCSPMKGHSHVYWYRQLPEEGLKFMVYLQKENIIDESGMPKERFSAEFPKEGPSILRIQQVVRGDSAAYFCASSPTSGDEQYFGPGTRLTVT.

On this clone itself: Compared with germline, one end of the junction differs, possibly owing to a read error. The chain has TRBV7-7 and TRBJ2-5; D may be TRBD1 (7 bases). CDR3 length: 13 residues. Germline-derived CDR1 and CDR2 are SSHAT and FNYEAQ (reference sequence). CDR3 residues: CASSGRGAETQYF. The CDR3 DNA reads TGTGCTAGCAGCGGCAGGGGGGCAGAGACCCAGTACTTC.

This clone came up once. The chain couples TRBV5-4 to TRBJ2-2, with D perhaps matching TRBD2 (5 bases). V lost 0 bases and J lost 1, with 10 bases in between. The CDR3 has 16 amino acids. Germline V CDR1 and CDR2: SGHNT, YYREEE (reference sequence). CDR3 in DNA: TGTGCCAGCAGCTTGGCGGTCGGGGTGAACACCGGGGAGCTGTTTTTT. Translating gives CASSLAVGVNTGELFF.

DNA of the CDR3: TGCAGCGTTGAAGCCGGTCTGAACTATGGCTACACCTTC. Protein sequence: CSVEAGLNYGYTF. V is TRBV29-1 and J is TRBJ1-2; D uncertain. Trimming left V 1 base short and J 2 bases short, with 8 bases between. CDR1 and CDR2 (germline): SQVTM, ANQGSEA. The CDR3 length is 13 residues.

V is TRBV6-5 and J is TRBJ1-1, with 9 bases aligning to TRBD1. Germline-derived CDR1 and CDR2 are MNHEY and SVGAGI. There are 13 residues in the CDR3. V trimming: 8 bases; J trimming: 6 bases; junction bases outside the gene matches: 7. The CDR3 spells CASAFRQGAEAFF. DNA of the CDR3: TGTGCCAGCGCTTTTAGACAGGGGGCTGAAGCTTTCTTT.